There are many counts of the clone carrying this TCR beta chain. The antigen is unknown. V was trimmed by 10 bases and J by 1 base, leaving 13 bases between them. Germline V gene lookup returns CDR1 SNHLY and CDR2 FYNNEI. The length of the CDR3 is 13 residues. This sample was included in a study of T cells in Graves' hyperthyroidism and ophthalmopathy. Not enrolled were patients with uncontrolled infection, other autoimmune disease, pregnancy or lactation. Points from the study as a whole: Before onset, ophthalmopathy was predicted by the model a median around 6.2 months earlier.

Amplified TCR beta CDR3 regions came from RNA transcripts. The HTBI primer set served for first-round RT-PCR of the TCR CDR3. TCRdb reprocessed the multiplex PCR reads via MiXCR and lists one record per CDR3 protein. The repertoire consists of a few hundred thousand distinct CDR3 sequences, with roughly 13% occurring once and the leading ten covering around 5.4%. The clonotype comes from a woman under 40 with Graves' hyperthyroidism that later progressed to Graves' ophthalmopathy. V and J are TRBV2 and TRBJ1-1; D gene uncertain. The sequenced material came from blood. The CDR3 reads CATHKGWNTEAFF. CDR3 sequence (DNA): TGTGCCACCCATAAAGGCTGGAACACTGAAGCTTTCTTT.